This T cell receptor beta chain was identified during a study of shared clonotypes between healthy human individuals. TCRdb's copy holds only in-frame clones and misses some; the assay was immunoSEQ multiplex PCR. This table has about 2,500,000 clones, more than 90% appearing once. The table lists this clone with a few counts. The antigen remains unidentified. The CDR3 totals 14 residues. Trimming stripped 3 bases from V and 7 bases from J, with 16 bases between. Germline lookup yields CDR1 GTSNPN and CDR2 SVGIG (reference sequence). General study findings and limits: Across a handful of donors, naive CD4 shared around 5.4%, naive CD8 over 3%, memory CD4 about 2.4%, memory CD8 0.4% to 0.5%.

The clonotype was recovered from a man aged 18 to 30 in good health. Sequenced input: naive CD4+ T cells sorted from blood. The subset was: CD45RA+ positively selected. This chain uses TRBV30 with TRBJ1-5, with a tentative D call TRBD1 (6 bases). The CDR3 DNA sequence: TGTGCCTGGAGCGAGAGGGGGGAGAGGCAGCCCCAGCATTTT. This gives the protein CAWSERGERQPQHF. Looking up the rest from reference TRBV30 and TRBJ1-5 gives the full variable domain: SQTIHQWPATLVQPVGSPLSLECTVEGTSNPNLYWYRQAAGRGLQLLFYSVGIGQISSEVPQNLSASRPQDRQFILSSKKLLLSDSGFYLCAWSERGERQPQHFGDGTRLSIL.